The 27 T cell receptor beta chains in this list originate from one sample, sequenced in a study of blood T cell repertoires in COVID-19. Here immunoSEQ multiplex PCR was the method, and the copy in TCRdb shows in-frame clones only, minus some. The table includes 90,000 to 150,000 clones, approximately 83% detected once. The sample was peripheral blood. These TCRs come from a man older than 75 with acute or convalescent COVID-19.

V and J are TRBV10-3 and TRBJ2-5; the D gene is possibly TRBD1 (5 bases). The V gene's germline CDR1 is ENHRY and CDR2 SYGVKD. The CDR3 has 13 amino acids. V lost 7 bases and J 3 bases, leaving 12 bases between the germline ends. In DNA form, the CDR3 reads TGTGCCATCACCTCCGGCAGGGAAGAGACCCAGTACTTC. It translates to CAITSGREETQYF.

J is TRBJ1-2 and V is TRBV6-4; 8 bases agree with TRBD1. The CDR3 sequence is 14 residues long. With 6 bases clipped from V and 7 bases from J, the junction kept 10 bases outside the gene matches. CDR1 is MRHNA and CDR2 is SNTAGT in the germline V gene. The CDR3 DNA reads as TGTGCCAGCAGCCTGACAGGGGCAGGTGGTGGCTACACCTTC. Translating it yields CASSLTGAGGGYTF.

This chain joins TRBV7-9 and TRBJ1-1; D is uncertain. The V gene lost 3 bases and the J gene lost 1 base, with 9 bases spanning the gap. This CDR3 contains 14 residues. The germline gives CDR1 SEHNR, CDR2 FQNEAQ (reference sequence). The CDR3 protein is CASSLRFTNTEAFF. The CDR3 DNA is TGTGCCAGCAGCTTGAGGTTTACGAACACTGAAGCTTTCTTT. Combining the CDR3 with reference TRBV7-9 and TRBJ1-1 gives the whole variable domain DTGVSQNPRHKITKRGQNVTFRCDPISEHNRLYWYRQTLGQGPEFLTYFQNEAQLEKSRLLSDRFSAERPKGSFSTLEIQRTEQGDSAMYLCASSLRFTNTEAFFGQGTRLTVV.

The V call is TRBV6-6, the J call TRBJ2-5; 9 positions agree with TRBD2. CDR1 MNHNY and CDR2 SVGAGI come from the germline V gene (reference sequence). V lost 0 bases, J lost 4 bases, and 3 bases stayed unmatched. The CDR3 runs to 15 residues. CDR3 in amino acids: CASSYSGTSRETQYF. CDR3 bases: TGTGCCAGCAGTTACTCCGGGACTAGCAGAGAGACCCAGTACTTC.

The chain joins TRBV6-5 to TRBJ1-1; D not resolved. The germline V and J ends were trimmed by 6 bases and 6 bases, with 14 bases remaining between them. This CDR3 is 13 amino acids long. Germline V gene sequence: CDR1 MNHEY, CDR2 SVGAGI. The CDR3 DNA follows: TGTGCCAGCAGCCGTCATCAGGCCGCTGAAGCTTTCTTT. Translated: CASSRHQAAEAFF.

This chain links TRBV6-2 or TRBV6-3 with TRBJ1-6; 10 bases align to TRBD1. Germline-derived CDR1 and CDR2 are MNHEY and SVGEGT. Trimming at V came to 4 bases and at J to 10 bases, leaving 7 bases not matched to a gene. The CDR3 covers 15 residues. The CDR3 sequence: CASSSDRGWWSPLHF. CDR3 DNA: TGTGCCAGCAGTTCGGACAGGGGGTGGTGGTCACCCCTCCACTTT.

The chain links TRBV24-1 to TRBJ2-5, with 9 bases matching TRBD1. The J segment lost 2 bases and the V segment lost 4 bases, leaving 7 bases of the junction unmatched. The CDR3 sequence is 16 residues long. Germline CDR1 KGHDR, CDR2 SFDVKD. The CDR3 DNA reads TGTGCCACCAGTGACAAGGGACAGGGAATGCAAGAGACCCAGTACTTC. Translating gives CATSDKGQGMQETQYF.

The chain links TRBV4-2 to TRBJ2-2; tentative D call: TRBD1 (5 bases). The CDR3 has 18 residues. Trimming took 3 bases from V and 6 from J, leaving 23 bases between them. CDR1 and CDR2 (germline): LGHNA, YNFKEQ. The CDR3 sequence: CASSQFVQGRVISGELFF. The CDR3 nucleotides are TGTGCCAGCAGCCAGTTTGTCCAGGGAAGGGTCATCTCCGGGGAGCTGTTTTTT.

This rearrangement joins TRBV18 to TRBJ2-5; maybe TRBD1 (6 bases). Trimming shortened V by 1 base and J by 4 bases, and 7 bases separated the two germline ends. CDR3 length: 13 amino acids. In germline, CDR1 is KGHSH, CDR2 LQKENI. The CDR3 nucleotides are TGTGCCAGCTCACCACAAGGGGGAGAGACCCAGTACTTC. Protein: CASSPQGGETQYF.

The rearrangement uses TRBV4-3 and TRBJ2-2; possibly TRBD2 for D (6 bases). Germline lookup yields CDR1 LGHNA and CDR2 YSLEER. This CDR3 contains 16 residues. V was clipped by 2 bases and J by 0 bases, with 10 bases between them. The CDR3 protein is CASSQLGTSNTGELFF. CDR3 in DNA: TGCGCCAGCAGCCAACTCGGGACTTCGAACACCGGGGAGCTGTTTTTT.

The V gene is TRBV2, the J gene TRBJ2-7, with D tentatively TRBD1 (6 bases). CDR1 is SNHLY, CDR2 FYNNEI, per germline. V was shortened by 7 bases and J by 7 bases, with 20 bases between the two germline ends. The CDR3 has 14 residues. CDR3 sequence: CASNKLRTEREQYF. As DNA, the CDR3 is TGTGCCAGCAATAAGCTGCGGACAGAACGGGAGCAGTACTTC.

The chain joins TRBV6-5 to TRBJ2-5, with 9 bases matching TRBD2. Germline-derived CDR1 and CDR2 are MNHEY and SVGAGI. The length of the CDR3 is 14 residues. V gave up 7 bases and J gave up 6 bases; unmatched junction bases: 9. The CDR3 spells CASTSGTSSQTQYF. The CDR3 DNA reads TGTGCCAGCACCTCCGGGACTAGCAGCCAGACCCAGTACTTC.

The chain links TRBV30 to TRBJ1-5, with 8 bases that match TRBD1. The J segment lost 4 bases and the V segment lost 3 bases, leaving 2 bases of the junction unmatched. The germline V gene encodes CDR1 GTSNPN and CDR2 SVGIG (reference sequence). The CDR3 contains 13 residues. CDR3 residues: CAWSGQGNQPQHF. CDR3 DNA sequence: TGTGCCTGGAGCGGACAGGGAAATCAGCCCCAGCATTTT.

V usage is TRBV9 and J usage is TRBJ2-5; D may be TRBD1 (6 bases). This CDR3 contains 15 residues. The V gene lost 0 bases and the J gene lost 0 bases, with 9 bases spanning the gap. The germline gives CDR1 SGDLS, CDR2 YYNGEE. CDR3 DNA: TGTGCCAGCAGCGTAGATGACAGGTACCAAGAGACCCAGTACTTC. It yields the protein CASSVDDRYQETQYF.

The V call is TRBV6-5, the J call TRBJ2-7; D perhaps matches TRBD1 (6 bases). This CDR3 spans 14 amino acids. With 2 bases removed from V and 4 bases from J, the gap between germline ends came to 12 bases. Germline V gene sequence: CDR1 MNHEY, CDR2 SVGAGI. The CDR3 is CASSYGDTGYEQYF. The CDR3 nucleotides are TGTGCCAGCAGTTACGGGGACACGGGATACGAGCAGTACTTC.

The chain joins TRBV27 to TRBJ1-5; TRBD1 is a possible D gene (6 bases). Deletions cut 5 bases from V and 0 bases from J, with 8 bases between. The CDR3 runs 14 residues. Germline V gene sequence: CDR1 MNHEY, CDR2 SMNVEV (reference sequence). The CDR3 coding sequence is TGTGCCAGCAGTCCACAGGGTAGCAATCAGCCCCAGCATTTT. Translating it yields CASSPQGSNQPQHF.

The chain links TRBV13 to TRBJ1-1; 9 nucleotides line up with TRBD1. Germline CDR1 PRHDT, CDR2 FYEKMQ (reference sequence). The CDR3 totals 18 residues. V was clipped by 5 bases and J by 0 bases; unmatched bases: 13. The DNA of the CDR3 is TGTGCCAGCAGCCTCTACAGGGGGCGGATTGGGATGAACACTGAAGCTTTCTTT. It specifies CASSLYRGRIGMNTEAFF.

The V call is TRBV27, the J call TRBJ2-3, with TRBD2 as a possible D gene (5 bases). This CDR3 contains 15 residues. The V gene's germline CDR1 is MNHEY and CDR2 SMNVEV (reference sequence). V was trimmed by 7 bases and J by 6 bases, leaving 20 bases between them. CDR3: CASTPLAQLTDTQYF. In nucleotides, the CDR3 is TGTGCCAGCACCCCCCTAGCCCAACTCACGGATACGCAGTATTTT.

This chain uses TRBV29-1 with TRBJ2-7, with TRBD1 as a possible D gene (5 bases). V lost 6 bases and J 5 bases, leaving 26 bases between the germline ends. The CDR3 is 16 amino acids. CDR1 and CDR2 (germline): SQVTM, ANQGSEA. The CDR3 region has the DNA TGCAGCGTGACCACCGCGGCAGGGCAGCCTTCCCACGAGCAGTACTTC. Its protein product is CSVTTAAGQPSHEQYF.

The rearrangement links TRBV30 to TRBJ2-1; 9 nucleotides match TRBD2. CDR3 length: 15 residues. Germline V gene sequence: CDR1 GTSNPN, CDR2 SVGIG (reference sequence). Trimming cost V 8 bases and J 7 bases; bases outside gene matches: 15. CDR3 loop: CARDGAGGILNEQFF. As DNA, the CDR3 is TGTGCCCGGGATGGAGCGGGAGGTATTCTTAATGAGCAGTTCTTC.

This sequence joins TRBV5-6 and TRBJ1-5, with no clear D. CDR1 and CDR2 from the germline V gene are SGHDT and YYEEEE. The CDR3 contains 15 residues. Trimming took off 1 base at V and 0 bases at J, with 8 bases between the two ends. The CDR3 is CASSLRQASNQPQHF. CDR3 nucleotides: TGTGCCAGCAGCTTGCGTCAGGCTAGCAATCAGCCCCAGCATTTT.

The V and J genes are TRBV18 and TRBJ1-1; TRBD1 matches at 7 bases. Looked up from germline, CDR1 is KGHSH and CDR2 is LQKENI. Losses at the gene ends were 3 bases for V and 1 base for J; bases not matched to a gene: 2. The length of the CDR3 is 14 residues. The chain's CDR3 is CASSPGQANTEAFF. DNA for the CDR3: TGTGCCAGCTCACCTGGACAGGCGAACACTGAAGCTTTCTTT.

The J gene is TRBJ2-4, the V gene TRBV13; D is perhaps TRBD2 (6 bases). This CDR3 is built from 16 residues. Germline values: CDR1 PRHDT, CDR2 FYEKMQ (reference sequence). V lost 5 bases, J lost 7 bases, and 21 bases lay in between. CDR3 nucleotides: TGTGCCAGCAGCCCAACGGGTAGCGGTTCAACGAACATTCAGTACTTC. It yields the protein CASSPTGSGSTNIQYF.

The chain employs TRBV28 and TRBJ2-2; TRBD1 might be the D (6 bases). Per the germline V gene, CDR1 is MDHEN and CDR2 is SYDVKM. Trimming left V 6 bases short and J 4 bases short, with 15 bases between. The CDR3 loop spans 15 amino acids. The CDR3 loop reads CASSLQGRGTGELFF. For the CDR3, the DNA is TGTGCCAGCAGCCTACAGGGCCGGGGCACCGGGGAGCTGTTTTTT.

The chain uses TRBV15 and TRBJ2-2; 9 nucleotides match TRBD1. This CDR3 region has 16 residues. Germline CDR1 reads LNHNV; CDR2 reads YYDKDF (reference sequence). V was pared by 4 bases and J by 1 base, with 4 bases of the junction left unmatched. CDR3 nucleotides: TGTGCCACCAGCAATGACAGGGGGAGGAACACCGGGGAGCTGTTTTTT. Translated: CATSNDRGRNTGELFF.

This chain links TRBV27 with TRBJ1-2; 9 bases match TRBD1. Germline values: CDR1 MNHEY, CDR2 SMNVEV (reference sequence). This CDR3 has 15 residues. The J segment lost 7 bases and the V segment lost 6 bases, leaving 12 bases of the junction unmatched. This CDR3 is CASSPQQGARGGYTF. The CDR3 region has the DNA TGTGCCAGCAGCCCACAACAGGGGGCGCGTGGTGGCTACACCTTC.

This clone was seen a single time. This rearrangement joins TRBV29-1 to TRBJ2-7; 11 bases line up with TRBD1. The germline gives CDR1 SQVTM, CDR2 ANQGSEA. The V gene end was trimmed by 6 bases and the J gene end by 3 bases; junction bases not matched to a gene: 4. The CDR3 spans 13 residues. CDR3: CSVRTGGSYEQYF. The CDR3 coding sequence is TGCAGCGTCCGGACAGGGGGCAGCTACGAGCAGTACTTC.